The 2 T cell receptor beta chains presented below share a single source sample, sequenced in a study of beta chain features in type 1 diabetes. What was sequenced were expressed TCRB transcripts, since all of the isolated RNA had been reverse transcribed. The protocol was immunoSEQ multiplex PCR, while the TCRdb copy is restricted to in-frame clones and leaves out a portion. The table shows 70,000 to 90,000 clones, with around a third occurring only once. The sequencing sample was made of stem cell memory CD4+ T cells from blood. The origin of the receptors is a young woman in good health.

V usage is TRBV7-3 and J usage is TRBJ2-1; D remains unclear. This CDR3 is 13 amino acids long. Looked up from germline, CDR1 is SGHTA and CDR2 is FQGTGA. V was trimmed by 2 bases and J by 8 bases, leaving 10 bases between them. CDR3 bases: TGTGCCAGCAGCTTAGGTCAGCGCGATGAGCAGTTCTTC. It is translated as CASSLGQRDEQFF. Using reference TRBV7-3 and TRBJ2-1 for the parts outside the CDR3, the full variable domain is GAGVSQTPSNKVTEKGKYVELRCDPISGHTALYWYRQSLGQGPEFLIYFQGTGAADDSGLPNDRFFAVRPEGSVSTLKIQRTERGDSAVYLCASSLGQRDEQFFGPGTRLTVL.

The chain is built from TRBV5-4 and TRBJ1-2; 9 bases are a match to TRBD1. With 4 bases clipped from V and 3 bases from J, the junction kept 7 bases outside the gene matches. The CDR3 covers 15 residues. The germline CDR1 and CDR2 sequences are SGHNT and YYREEE (reference sequence). The CDR3 nucleotides are TGTGCCAGCAGCAACCCACAGGGGGCATACTATGGCTACACCTTC. Its translation is CASSNPQGAYYGYTF. The full variable domain, its missing parts supplied by reference TRBV5-4 and TRBJ1-2, is ETGVTQSPTHLIKTRGQQVTLRCSSQSGHNTVSWYQQALGQGPQFIFQYYREEENGRGNFPPRFSGLQFPNYSSELNVNALELDDSALYLCASSNPQGAYYGYTFGSGTRLTVV.